This T cell receptor beta chain was found in a study of T cells in localized non-small cell lung cancer. Trimming shortened V by 3 bases and J by 8 bases, and 16 bases separated the two germline ends. In germline, CDR1 is SGHAT, CDR2 FQNNGV. The CDR3 contains 14 residues. The data were produced by immunoSEQ multiplex PCR, yet TCRdb's version contains in-frame clones alone and is incomplete. The table has approximately 64,000 clones, about 90% seen once. General study results and limits: Appearance in adjacent lung was seen for a median roughly 50 of the top 100 tumor clones. An association was observed between higher blood T cell density and longer overall survival. Highest T cell clonality was seen in uninvolved adjacent lung, surpassing that measured in tumor.

In regard to this clone: What it binds is not known.

This sample comprised peripheral blood, obtained before any cancer treatment. The TCR comes from a woman between 35 and 70 years old with stage I lung adenocarcinoma. The V call is TRBV11-2, the J call TRBJ1-1, with a possible D match to TRBD1 (5 bases). The CDR3: CASSFTSGTLEAFF. CDR3 in DNA: TGTGCCAGCAGCTTCACCTCTGGGACGTTAGAAGCTTTCTTT.